This T cell receptor (beta chain) was documented in a study of blood T cells in healthy people across ages. A second PCR, run for roughly 7 to 11 cycles, used a sample-barcoded 5' primer plus a J-beta primer mix. TCRdb re-derived calls from the 5' RACE reads in MiXCR, one entry per CDR3 protein. Of roughly 800,000 distinct CDR3 sequences listed, 20% to 25% are singletons. Only a few counts were recorded for this clonotype. The sample also formed part of further work on T cells of mothers and their children. That publication notes: From each mother came over 9 million TCR beta CDR3 reads, and from each child came about 3 million. There were no persistent microchimeric T cell clones detected.

The origin of this receptor is a boy aged 5-17 years in good health. Sequenced input: blood.

CDR3 DNA sequence: TGTGCCAGCAGTACACAGGGAACCGACCACAATGAGCAGTTCTTC. This gives the protein CASSTQGTDHNEQFF. The V and J genes are TRBV6-2 or TRBV6-3 and TRBJ2-1, with a possible D match to TRBD1 (6 bases). CDR1 is MNHEY and CDR2 is SVGEGT in the germline V gene. V dropped 5 bases and J dropped 5 bases, with 16 bases sitting between them. The CDR3 is 15 amino acids.